One TCR beta chain is described in this entry. Its antigen is not known. Using a J-beta primer mix together with a sample-barcoded 5' primer, a second PCR was run for roughly 6 to 12 cycles. The study obtained at least 2.5 million CDR3-containing paired-end reads from every sample. MiXCR was run by TCRdb on the 5' RACE reads, yielding one entry per CDR3 protein. Among fewer than 2 million distinct CDR3 sequences listed, approximately 40% were seen once. The data were obtained in a study of blood T cells in healthy people across ages. Broader study findings: Aged donors had fewer naive CD4+ cells and lower diversity than long-lived donors. With naive T cell percentage, TCR beta diversity showed a strong correlation.

The CDR3 spans 14 residues. Germline CDR1 is SGHTA and CDR2 is FQGNSA. Deletions cut 4 bases from V and 0 bases from J, with 8 bases between. Per-sample yields of isolated PBMCs were at least 7 million. This chain links TRBV7-2 with TRBJ2-3, with D unresolved. The sequenced sample was blood. The sequence was collected from a human donor in good health. This CDR3 is CASSSDTSTDTQYF. Written as DNA, the CDR3 is TGTGCCAGCAGCTCAGACACGAGCACAGATACGCAGTATTTT. Together with reference TRBV7-2 and TRBJ2-3, the CDR3 gives the full variable domain: GAGVSQSPSNKVTEKGKDVELRCDPISGHTALYWYRQSLGQGLEFLIYFQGNSAPDKSGLPSDRFSAERTGGSVSTLTIQRTQQEDSAVYLCASSSDTSTDTQYFGPGTRLTVL.